A selection of T cell receptor beta chains follows, all from one sample in a study of identical twins. TCRdb reprocessed the 5' RACE reads via MiXCR and lists one record per CDR3 protein. The data hold about 690,000 distinct CDR3 sequences, with 21% observed a single time. These data were also filed under a second study, of T cells expressing NK-cell markers.

The sequenced sample was PBMCs. These receptors came from a woman under 30 in good health. CDR3s include the opening cysteine and the closing phenylalanine or tryptophan. D genes are given only for firm matches. Rows give clone size only sometimes, using once, few, many, or a class for an expanded clone.

d_gene: -; j_gene: TRBJ2-1; v_gene: TRBV12-3/TRBV12-4; abundance: -; CDR3nt: TGTGCCAGTACAAGAGATTACAATGAGCAGTTCTTC; CDR3aa: CASTRDYNEQFF
d_gene: -; j_gene: TRBJ2-2; v_gene: TRBV20-1; abundance: -; CDR3nt: TGCAGTGCCCGGCCCCCGGGACTTCACACCGGGGAGCTGTTTTTT; CDR3aa: CSARPPGLHTGELFF
d_gene: -; j_gene: TRBJ1-6; v_gene: TRBV5-5; abundance: -; CDR3nt: TGTGCCAGCAGCTTTACAGGGAGCTCCTATAATTCACCCCTCCACTTT; CDR3aa: CASSFTGSSYNSPLHF
d_gene: TRBD1; j_gene: TRBJ1-1; v_gene: TRBV6-5; abundance: few; CDR3nt: TGTGCCAGCAGTTACCAGGGGGGTGGGACTGAAGCTTTCTTT; CDR3aa: CASSYQGGGTEAFF
d_gene: TRBD1; j_gene: TRBJ2-1; v_gene: TRBV9; abundance: -; CDR3nt: TGTGCCAGCAGCCATACAGGGGGCAATGAGCAGTTCTTC; CDR3aa: CASSHTGGNEQFF
d_gene: -; j_gene: TRBJ2-7; v_gene: TRBV5-6; abundance: -; CDR3nt: TGTGCCAGCAGCGCCAGGGGGAGGCTCAGCTACGAGCAGTACTTC; CDR3aa: CASSARGRLSYEQYF
d_gene: -; j_gene: TRBJ1-1; v_gene: TRBV20-1; abundance: -; CDR3nt: TGCAGTGCTAGAGATGGGGTGAACACTGAAGCTTTCTTT; CDR3aa: CSARDGVNTEAFF
d_gene: -; j_gene: TRBJ2-5; v_gene: TRBV11-3; abundance: -; CDR3nt: TGTGCCAGCAGCTTAAGGGTCCCCGGGGAGACCCAGTACTTC; CDR3aa: CASSLRVPGETQYF
d_gene: -; j_gene: TRBJ2-1; v_gene: TRBV4-3; abundance: many; CDR3nt: TGCGCCAGCAGCCAAAACCTCCAACAGGTCAATGAGCAGTTCTTC; CDR3aa: CASSQNLQQVNEQFF
d_gene: -; j_gene: TRBJ2-7; v_gene: TRBV20-1; abundance: -; CDR3nt: TGCAGTGCTAGAGATCAGTACAAAGACTACGAGCAGTACTTC; CDR3aa: CSARDQYKDYEQYF
d_gene: TRBD1; j_gene: TRBJ2-5; v_gene: TRBV5-1; abundance: few; CDR3nt: TGCGCCAGCAGTCAACAGGGGAAGGTTGAGACCCAGTACTTC; CDR3aa: CASSQQGKVETQYF
d_gene: -; j_gene: TRBJ1-4; v_gene: TRBV3-1; abundance: many; CDR3nt: TGTGCCAGCAGCCCCCAGGGAAATGAAAAACTGTTTTTT; CDR3aa: CASSPQGNEKLFF
d_gene: -; j_gene: TRBJ1-4; v_gene: TRBV12-3/TRBV12-4; abundance: -; CDR3nt: TGTGCCAGCAGTTTTGATGAAAAACTGTTTTTT; CDR3aa: CASSFDEKLFF
d_gene: -; j_gene: TRBJ2-3; v_gene: TRBV2; abundance: -; CDR3nt: TGTGCCAGCAGTGAAATATTGGGGGCAGATACGCAGTATTTT; CDR3aa: CASSEILGADTQYF
d_gene: -; j_gene: TRBJ2-1; v_gene: TRBV18; abundance: -; CDR3nt: TGTGCCAGCTCACAACGGGCAGGGAATGAGCAGTTCTTC; CDR3aa: CASSQRAGNEQFF
d_gene: -; j_gene: TRBJ2-1; v_gene: TRBV5-8; abundance: -; CDR3nt: TGTGCCAGCAGCTTGGCACCAGCGGTCAGCTCCTACAATGAGCAGTTCTTC; CDR3aa: CASSLAPAVSSYNEQFF
d_gene: -; j_gene: TRBJ2-3; v_gene: TRBV20-1; abundance: -; CDR3nt: TGCAGTGCTAGAGTTTTCGGAAAAGGGGTGCGCACAGATACGCAGTATTTT; CDR3aa: CSARVFGKGVRTDTQYF
d_gene: -; j_gene: TRBJ1-5; v_gene: TRBV6-1; abundance: few; CDR3nt: TGTGCCAGCAACCCGGGGGGAACCAATCAGCCCCAGCATTTT; CDR3aa: CASNPGGTNQPQHF
d_gene: TRBD2; j_gene: TRBJ2-7; v_gene: TRBV20-1; abundance: few; CDR3nt: TGCAGTGCTAGAGGAGGACTAGCGGGAACCATCTACGAGCAGTACTTC; CDR3aa: CSARGGLAGTIYEQYF
d_gene: TRBD2; j_gene: TRBJ2-1; v_gene: TRBV7-8; abundance: few; CDR3nt: TGTGCCAGCATTCAGGGACTAGCGGCCAGGGGGGGTGAGCAGTTCTTC; CDR3aa: CASIQGLAARGGEQFF
d_gene: -; j_gene: TRBJ2-7; v_gene: TRBV6-5; abundance: few; CDR3nt: TGTGCCAGCAGTTTTACCGACGCGAGGGACGAGCAGTACTTC; CDR3aa: CASSFTDARDEQYF
d_gene: -; j_gene: TRBJ1-2; v_gene: TRBV20-1; abundance: few; CDR3nt: TGCAGTGCGGCGAGATCAACGGGGCTGGATGGCTACACCTTC; CDR3aa: CSAARSTGLDGYTF
d_gene: -; j_gene: TRBJ2-7; v_gene: TRBV6-5; abundance: -; CDR3nt: TGTGCCAGCAGTTACTCACAGGAAGGTTTTTACTACGAGCAGTACTTC; CDR3aa: CASSYSQEGFYYEQYF
d_gene: -; j_gene: TRBJ1-5; v_gene: TRBV20-1; abundance: many; CDR3nt: TGCAGGGTGGAGGAAAATAATCAGCCCCAGCATTTT; CDR3aa: CRVEENNQPQHF
d_gene: -; j_gene: TRBJ2-5; v_gene: TRBV29-1; abundance: -; CDR3nt: TGCAGCGCAAGAGGGGAAGACAGCCAAGAGACCCAGTACTTC; CDR3aa: CSARGEDSQETQYF
d_gene: TRBD1; j_gene: TRBJ1-1; v_gene: TRBV5-1; abundance: many; CDR3nt: TGCGCCAGCAGCTTGGTCCCCGGGACAGCGAACACTGAAGCTTTCTTT; CDR3aa: CASSLVPGTANTEAFF
d_gene: -; j_gene: TRBJ2-1; v_gene: TRBV11-2; abundance: -; CDR3nt: TGTGCCAGCACCGAAAGCGGTGAGCAGTTCTTC; CDR3aa: CASTESGEQFF
d_gene: TRBD2; j_gene: TRBJ2-1; v_gene: TRBV4-2; abundance: -; CDR3nt: TGTGCCAGCAGCCAAAAGCGGGGGGGCACCCTAAGCTCCTACAATGAGCAGTTCTTC; CDR3aa: CASSQKRGGTLSSYNEQFF
d_gene: -; j_gene: TRBJ2-7; v_gene: TRBV5-1; abundance: -; CDR3nt: TGCGCCAGCAGCTTGCGGGGGGCGGCAGACGAGCAGTACTTC; CDR3aa: CASSLRGAADEQYF
d_gene: -; j_gene: TRBJ2-2; v_gene: TRBV29-1; abundance: -; CDR3nt: TGCAGCGCCCAGGGGGGGGCTAACACCGGGGAGCTGTTTTTT; CDR3aa: CSAQGGANTGELFF
d_gene: TRBD2; j_gene: TRBJ2-3; v_gene: TRBV12-3/TRBV12-4; abundance: few; CDR3nt: TGTGCCAGCAGTTCTAGCGGGAGGCCCACAGATACGCAGTATTTT; CDR3aa: CASSSSGRPTDTQYF
d_gene: -; j_gene: TRBJ2-3; v_gene: TRBV2; abundance: -; CDR3nt: TGTGCCAGCAGTTGGCGCACAGATACGCAGTATTTT; CDR3aa: CASSWRTDTQYF
d_gene: -; j_gene: TRBJ1-2; v_gene: TRBV27; abundance: -; CDR3nt: TGTGCCAGCAGTAGGAGACGGGATTTCTATGGCTACACCTTC; CDR3aa: CASSRRRDFYGYTF
d_gene: -; j_gene: TRBJ1-1; v_gene: TRBV2; abundance: many; CDR3nt: TGTGCCAGCAGTGAAACAGTGGACACTGAAGCTTTCTTT; CDR3aa: CASSETVDTEAFF
d_gene: TRBD2; j_gene: TRBJ2-1; v_gene: TRBV30; abundance: few; CDR3nt: TGTGCCTGGAGTACCGGCGGGAGGGGATTCGATGAGCAGTTCTTC; CDR3aa: CAWSTGGRGFDEQFF
d_gene: TRBD2; j_gene: TRBJ2-7; v_gene: TRBV4-2; abundance: few; CDR3nt: TGTGCCAGCAGCCCAGCCGGGACTAGCTCCTACGAGCAGTACTTC; CDR3aa: CASSPAGTSSYEQYF
d_gene: -; j_gene: TRBJ1-1; v_gene: TRBV10-3; abundance: -; CDR3nt: TGTGCCATCAGACCGACCCGGAACACTGAAGCTTTCTTT; CDR3aa: CAIRPTRNTEAFF
d_gene: TRBD2; j_gene: TRBJ2-1; v_gene: TRBV3-1; abundance: -; CDR3nt: TGTGCCAGCAGCCACATCGGGGGGGGCGGGTACGGTGAGCAGTTCTTC; CDR3aa: CASSHIGGGGYGEQFF
d_gene: -; j_gene: TRBJ1-1; v_gene: TRBV15; abundance: many; CDR3nt: TGTGCCACCAGCAGAGATAAGGGACAGAACACTGAAGCTTTCTTT; CDR3aa: CATSRDKGQNTEAFF
d_gene: TRBD1; j_gene: TRBJ2-7; v_gene: TRBV29-1; abundance: -; CDR3nt: TGCAGCGTAGGACAGGGTTCGGTCGAGCAGTACTTC; CDR3aa: CSVGQGSVEQYF
d_gene: TRBD1; j_gene: TRBJ1-2; v_gene: TRBV6-1; abundance: few; CDR3nt: TGTGCCAGCGCGACCGGGACAGGGTACGGCTACACCTTC; CDR3aa: CASATGTGYGYTF
d_gene: -; j_gene: TRBJ2-1; v_gene: TRBV3-1; abundance: few; CDR3nt: TGTGCCAGCAGCCAAGGTGGGTCAGCAGGTGAGCAGTTCTTC; CDR3aa: CASSQGGSAGEQFF
d_gene: -; j_gene: TRBJ2-5; v_gene: TRBV12-3/TRBV12-4; abundance: -; CDR3nt: TGTGCCAGCAGTGTAAACTCGGCAGGTCAAGAGACCCAGTACTTC; CDR3aa: CASSVNSAGQETQYF
d_gene: TRBD1; j_gene: TRBJ2-3; v_gene: TRBV12-3/TRBV12-4; abundance: many; CDR3nt: TGTGCCAGCAGTCCCGGGACAGGCGCAGATACGCAGTATTTT; CDR3aa: CASSPGTGADTQYF
d_gene: -; j_gene: TRBJ2-2; v_gene: TRBV6-5; abundance: -; CDR3nt: TGTGCCAGCAGGAATAGTGAAGGGGTGCTGTTTTTT; CDR3aa: CASRNSEGVLFF
d_gene: TRBD1; j_gene: TRBJ2-7; v_gene: TRBV29-1; abundance: many; CDR3nt: TGCAGCGTTATAACCGGGACAGGGTTATACGAGCAGTACTTC; CDR3aa: CSVITGTGLYEQYF
d_gene: -; j_gene: TRBJ1-5; v_gene: TRBV12-3/TRBV12-4; abundance: many; CDR3nt: TGTGCCAGCAGTTTTGCCGGCAACAATCAGCCCCAGCATTTT; CDR3aa: CASSFAGNNQPQHF
d_gene: TRBD2; j_gene: TRBJ2-7; v_gene: TRBV20-1; abundance: -; CDR3nt: TGCAGTGCTCTACCACTAGCGGGAGTGGACGAGCAGTACTTC; CDR3aa: CSALPLAGVDEQYF
d_gene: TRBD1; j_gene: TRBJ2-7; v_gene: TRBV12-3/TRBV12-4; abundance: few; CDR3nt: TGTGCCAGCAGGAAACATGGGGACAGGGGGCGCGAAATCTCCGAGCAGTACTTC; CDR3aa: CASRKHGDRGREISEQYF
d_gene: TRBD2; j_gene: TRBJ2-1; v_gene: TRBV6-1; abundance: few; CDR3nt: TGTGCCAGCGGCGGGAGGCACTACAATGAGCAGTTCTTC; CDR3aa: CASGGRHYNEQFF
d_gene: TRBD2; j_gene: TRBJ2-3; v_gene: TRBV7-7; abundance: -; CDR3nt: TGTGCCAGCAGTACAAGCGGGATGGGCACAGATACGCAGTATTTT; CDR3aa: CASSTSGMGTDTQYF
d_gene: -; j_gene: TRBJ2-2; v_gene: TRBV12-3/TRBV12-4; abundance: few; CDR3nt: TGTGCCAGCAGTCCCCCGGAAGTGGCGGGCACCGGGGAGCTGTTTTTT; CDR3aa: CASSPPEVAGTGELFF
d_gene: -; j_gene: TRBJ2-5; v_gene: TRBV5-1; abundance: few; CDR3nt: TGCGCCAGCAGCCACGGACTGAAAGAGACCCAGTACTTC; CDR3aa: CASSHGLKETQYF
d_gene: TRBD2; j_gene: TRBJ2-1; v_gene: TRBV27; abundance: -; CDR3nt: TGTGCCAGCAGCAGCGGCGGGAGGGATGAGCAGTTCTTC; CDR3aa: CASSSGGRDEQFF
d_gene: -; j_gene: TRBJ2-1; v_gene: TRBV5-1; abundance: few; CDR3nt: TGCGCCAGCAGCTTGATGGCAGGGGGGGGCCATGAGCAGTTCTTC; CDR3aa: CASSLMAGGGHEQFF
d_gene: TRBD1; j_gene: TRBJ1-1; v_gene: TRBV12-3/TRBV12-4; abundance: -; CDR3nt: TGTGCCAGCAGCCAAACAGGGGGCGGCGTTGAAGCTTTCTTT; CDR3aa: CASSQTGGGVEAFF
d_gene: TRBD1; j_gene: TRBJ1-1; v_gene: TRBV12-3/TRBV12-4; abundance: -; CDR3nt: TGTGCCAGTAGTAGACGAGGACAGGGGACCACTGAAGCTTTCTTT; CDR3aa: CASSRRGQGTTEAFF
d_gene: -; j_gene: TRBJ2-1; v_gene: TRBV7-6; abundance: -; CDR3nt: TGTGCCAGCAGCTTAGGCTTTGATGAGCAGTTCTTC; CDR3aa: CASSLGFDEQFF
d_gene: -; j_gene: TRBJ1-1; v_gene: TRBV20-1; abundance: -; CDR3nt: TGCAGTGCTAAAGGGGGGGGAATGAACACTGAAGCTTTCTTT; CDR3aa: CSAKGGGMNTEAFF